This passage covers 14 T cell receptor beta chains from one sample sequenced in a study of metastatic and nonmetastatic thyroid tumors. TCRdb ran MiXCR on the PCR reads. The sample carries about 28,000 clones, roughly 4% recorded once. Before thyroid surgery, none of the patients had received any treatment. The sample taken for sequencing was blood. Receptors were obtained from a male donor with papillary thyroid cancer or a benign thyroid nodule (not recorded which). Some clones in this sample may be carry-over from other donors' samples.

This clone occurred many times. This rearrangement joins TRBV5-4 to TRBJ2-1; D is unclear. CDR1 and CDR2 (germline): SGHNT, YYREEE (reference sequence). V lost 0 bases and J lost 5, with 9 bases in between. CDR3 length: 14 residues. CDR3 protein: CASSLVGRNNEQFF. For the CDR3, the DNA is TGTGCCAGCAGCTTGGTAGGTAGAAACAATGAGCAGTTCTTC.

This clone is medium-sized. The rearrangement links TRBV6-1 to TRBJ2-7, with TRBD1 identical over 7 bases. Per the germline V gene, CDR1 is MNHNS and CDR2 is SASEGT. CDR3 length: 16 residues. V dropped 5 bases and J dropped 0; count of bases not matched to a gene: 10. CDR3 bases: TGTGCCAGCAGTAATTTTATGGGGGACAGCTCCTACGAGCAGTACTTC. It translates to CASSNFMGDSSYEQYF.

The V call is TRBV20-1, the J call TRBJ2-7; perhaps TRBD2 as D (6 bases). Per germline, CDR1 DFQATT and CDR2 SNEGSKA (reference sequence). This CDR3 region has 14 residues. V lost 4 bases to trimming and J lost 0 bases, with 13 bases between them. CDR3 in amino acids: CSATGTGSSYEQYV. The CDR3 nucleotides read TGCAGTGCTACCGGGACCGGGAGCTCCTACGAGCAGTACGTC.

This sequence joins TRBV12-3 or TRBV12-4 and TRBJ2-1; D may be TRBD1 (6 bases). The CDR3 spans 15 residues. V gave up 7 bases and J gave up 10 bases, with 23 bases separating them. DNA for the CDR3: TGTGCCAGCACTACCCGTGTGCAGGGGAATAAGGAGCAGTTCTTC. The encoded protein is CASTTRVQGNKEQFF.

V gene TRBV6-1 combines with J gene TRBJ1-5; D is uncertain. The CDR3 sequence is 15 residues long. V lost 8 bases to trimming and J lost 0 bases, with 14 bases between them. Germline CDR1 reads MNHNS; CDR2 reads SASEGT. DNA of the CDR3: TGTGCCAGCTTTTGGACTTGGGGTAGCAATCAGCCCCAGCATTTT. Translating gives CASFWTWGSNQPQHF.

This clone was seen a few times. The rearrangement joins TRBV6-1 to TRBJ1-2; tentatively, D is TRBD1 (6 bases). Germline CDR1 and CDR2: MNHNS and SASEGT. The V end lost 0 bases, the J end lost 7 bases, and 12 bases lay between the germline ends. There are 14 residues in the CDR3. This CDR3 reads CASSEAGGGSGYTF. CDR3 DNA: TGTGCCAGCAGTGAAGCAGGCGGGGGCTCTGGCTACACCTTC.

By share of the sample, this clone is medium-sized. The V gene is TRBV6-1, the J gene TRBJ2-1; 8 nucleotides align to TRBD1. The CDR3 contains 13 residues. CDR1 and CDR2 from the germline V gene are MNHNS and SASEGT. Trimming removed 6 bases from V and 7 bases from J; junction bases left unmatched: 5. The CDR3 DNA follows: TGTGCCAGCAGGGGGACAGGTGGGAATGAGCAGTTCTTC. Encoded protein: CASRGTGGNEQFF.

The V call is TRBV10-3, the J call TRBJ1-6, with D perhaps TRBD1 (6 bases). This CDR3 has 15 residues. Germline V gene sequence: CDR1 ENHRY, CDR2 SYGVKD. Deletions cut 6 bases from V and 10 bases from J, with 19 bases between. DNA for the CDR3: TGTGCCATCAGCGGGGGGTGGGGGGGCCACTCACCCCTCCACTTT. This gives the protein CAISGGWGGHSPLHF.

This clone is medium-sized. This chain links TRBV12-3 or TRBV12-4 with TRBJ1-5, with D perhaps matching TRBD1 (5 bases). The V end was cut by 3 bases, the J end by 3 bases, with 12 bases between. CDR3 length: 15 residues. The CDR3 DNA is TGTGCCAGCAGTTTTCGGGGGGTGGACAATCAGCCCCAGCATTTT. This sequence encodes CASSFRGVDNQPQHF.

At least ten counts were recorded for this clone. The chain combines TRBV2 with TRBJ1-1, with 7 positions matching TRBD1. The CDR3 extends over 12 amino acids. With 6 bases clipped from V and 7 bases from J, the junction kept 5 bases outside the gene matches. Germline V gene sequence: CDR1 SNHLY, CDR2 FYNNEI. This chain's CDR3 is CASRGDSFEAFF. The CDR3 DNA reads TGTGCCAGCAGGGGGGACAGCTTTGAAGCTTTCTTT. Looking up the rest from reference TRBV2 and TRBJ1-1 gives the full variable domain: EPEVTQTPSHQVTQMGQEVILRCVPISNHLYFYWYRQILGQKVEFLVSFYNNEISEKSEIFDDQFSVERPDGSNFTLKIRSTKLEDSAMYFCASRGDSFEAFFGQGTRLTVV.

This clone was observed a few times. The gene calls are TRBV2 and TRBJ1-5, with 8 bases aligning to TRBD1. Germline V CDR1 and CDR2: SNHLY, FYNNEI. J lost 7 bases, V lost 3 bases, and 14 bases had no gene match. The CDR3 is 17 amino acids. DNA for the CDR3: TGTGCCAGCAGTGACCCTATGGACAGGGAATTGGGCCAGCCCCAGCATTTT. It is translated as CASSDPMDRELGQPQHF.

This clone turned up a few times. This chain uses TRBV28 with TRBJ2-7; weak D call: TRBD1 (5 bases). The CDR3 covers 11 residues. V dropped 8 bases and J dropped 3 bases, with 8 bases sitting between them. The germline CDR1 and CDR2 sequences are MDHEN and SYDVKM. CDR3 in amino acids: CASDQGYEQYF. The CDR3 DNA reads as TGTGCCAGCGATCAGGGCTACGAGCAGTACTTC.

This clone was observed a few times. The junction differs from germline at one of its ends, possibly a read error. This chain connects TRBV6-1 to TRBJ1-2; no reliable D call. This CDR3 region has 12 residues. Germline V gives CDR1 MNHNS, CDR2 SASEGT. Here the CDR3 reads CASLAEGYGCTF. DNA for the CDR3: TGTGCCAGCTTGGCCGAGGGATATGGCTGCACGTTC.

This clone has just a few counts. The gene calls are TRBV28 and TRBJ2-2; the D is unclear. The CDR3 totals 15 residues. CDR1 and CDR2 from the germline V gene are MDHEN and SYDVKM. Trimming removed 3 bases at V and 0 bases at J, with 8 bases between. The chain's CDR3 is CASSFVRANTGELFF. CDR3 DNA: TGTGCCAGCAGTTTCGTCAGAGCGAACACCGGGGAGCTGTTTTTT. Variable domain in full (rest from reference TRBV28 and TRBJ2-2): DVKVTQSSRYLVKRTGEKVFLECVQDMDHENMFWYRQDPGLGLRLIYFSYDVKMKEKGDIPEGYSVSREKKERFSLILESASTNQTSMYLCASSFVRANTGELFFGEGSRLTVL.